This T cell receptor (beta chain) comes out of a study of CD8 T cells in Susac syndrome. A quantity of about 0.5 to 1 ug RNA underwent reverse transcription using random hexamers. TCRdb reprocessed the immunoSEQ multiplex PCR reads with MiXCR, giving one entry per CDR3 protein. The sample contains some 95,000 distinct CDR3 sequences, over 80% of which appear only once. The CDR3 consists of 13 residues. Trimming removed 6 bases from V and 7 bases from J, with 15 bases in between. From germline, CDR1 is DFQATT and CDR2 SNEGSKA (reference sequence). TCR beta from blood CD8+ and CD4+ T cells was sequenced. Healthy donors, matched for age and sex, constituted the control group.

The V call is TRBV20-1, the J call TRBJ1-4, with D possibly being TRBD1 (5 bases). The sample was CD8+ T cells from PBMCs. The source is a human donor in good health. For the CDR3, the DNA is TGCAGTGCCCCTCCGGGGGGGGGTGAAAAACTGTTTTTT. Translation: CSAPPGGGEKLFF.